These 30 T cell receptor beta chains originate from one sample sequenced in a study of response to subunit inactivated influenza vaccine. MiXCR was run by TCRdb on the RT-PCR reads, yielding one entry per CDR3 protein. The sample consists of roughly 710,000 distinct CDR3 sequences, about 15% of them appearing once. The source material was PBMCs from blood, sampled 14 to 15 days before vaccination. All receptors come from a man aged 45-65 years who received an inactivated influenza vaccine.

This clonotype came up many times. The rearrangement uses TRBV5-1 and TRBJ1-4; a possible D gene is TRBD1 (5 bases). V lost 5 bases to trimming and J lost 1 base, with 15 bases between them. Germline loops: CDR1 SGHRS, CDR2 YFSETQ. The CDR3 is 16 residues long. The CDR3 region has the DNA TGCGCCAGCAGACAGGCCTATCGGGGAACTAATGAAAAACTGTTTTTT. This encodes CASRQAYRGTNEKLFF.

The chain recombines TRBV20-1 with TRBJ2-1; 11 bases align to TRBD2. Germline trimming cut 2 bases from V and 6 bases from J; bases unmatched to any gene: 6. The CDR3 spans 15 residues. Germline CDR1 DFQATT, CDR2 SNEGSKA (reference sequence). The CDR3 protein is CSARKLAGAPNEQFF. CDR3 coding DNA: TGCAGTGCTAGAAAACTAGCGGGGGCCCCCAATGAGCAGTTCTTC.

V is TRBV19 and J is TRBJ2-1, with 12 nucleotides matching TRBD2. Trimming took 4 bases from V and 2 from J; bases not matched to a gene: 3. This CDR3 has 16 residues. Germline lookup yields CDR1 LNHDA and CDR2 SQIVND (reference sequence). The CDR3: CASSTRTSGTYNEQFF. CDR3 nucleotides: TGTGCCAGTAGTACCCGGACTAGCGGGACCTACAATGAGCAGTTCTTC.

This clonotype was detected ten times or more. This sequence joins TRBV20-1 and TRBJ2-3, with D uncertain. The germline V gene encodes CDR1 DFQATT and CDR2 SNEGSKA (reference sequence). Trimming took 0 bases from V and 4 from J, leaving 5 bases between them. The CDR3 contains 12 residues. CDR3 in DNA: TGCAGTGCTAGAGATCCCCCAGATACGCAGTATTTT. Protein product: CSARDPPDTQYF.

This clonotype was detected only a few times. The rearrangement joins TRBV7-8 to TRBJ2-1; 7 nucleotides line up with TRBD2. This CDR3 has 12 residues. CDR1 is SGHVS and CDR2 is FQNEAQ in the germline V gene. The trim removed 5 bases at V and 9 bases at J, leaving 4 bases unmatched. CDR3 coding DNA: TGTGCCAGCAGCCACTGGGGGGGTGAGCAGTTCTTC. Its protein product is CASSHWGGEQFF.

This clonotype was detected only a few times. The rearrangement uses TRBV5-1 and TRBJ2-1; the D gene is possibly TRBD2 (7 bases). CDR1 is SGHRS, CDR2 YFSETQ, per germline. This CDR3 has 15 amino acids. Between the trimmed V and J ends, which lost 0 bases and 5 bases, there was a span of 12 bases. Here the CDR3 reads CASSLAGGKNNEQFF. In DNA form, the CDR3 reads TGCGCCAGCAGCTTGGCGGGGGGCAAGAACAATGAGCAGTTCTTC.

This clonotype was detected only a few times. This sequence joins TRBV10-3 and TRBJ2-5, with TRBD2 matching over 9 bases. Losses at the gene ends were 6 bases for V and 5 bases for J; bases not matched to a gene: 4. The germline gives CDR1 ENHRY, CDR2 SYGVKD. The CDR3 consists of 13 residues. The CDR3 sequence is CAIRGLASETQYF. The CDR3, as DNA: TGTGCCATCAGGGGACTAGCATCGGAGACCCAGTACTTC.

V gene TRBV29-1 combines with J gene TRBJ2-3; possible D gene TRBD1, 5 bases. Trimming took 7 bases from V and 6 from J, leaving 14 bases between them. Germline loops: CDR1 SQVTM, CDR2 ANQGSEA. The CDR3 consists of 12 residues. The CDR3 DNA follows: TGCAGCGCGGACATCCTGCTCGATACGCAGTATTTT. Translating gives CSADILLDTQYF.

The table lists this clonotype with a few counts. V usage is TRBV29-1 and J usage is TRBJ2-3, with 9 bases lining up with TRBD2. Losses at the gene ends were 7 bases for V and 4 bases for J; bases not matched to a gene: 12. Germline CDR1 SQVTM, CDR2 ANQGSEA. This CDR3 contains 15 residues. The CDR3 loop reads CSATAGLAFADTQYF. CDR3 coding DNA: TGCAGCGCAACCGCCGGACTAGCGTTCGCAGATACGCAGTATTTT.

As to this clonotype: One junction end disagrees with the germline gene, perhaps due to a read error. The chain has TRBV6-5 and TRBJ1-5, with D unresolved. CDR3 length: 14 residues. CDR1 is MNHEY and CDR2 is SVGAGI in the germline V gene. The CDR3, as DNA: TGTGCCAGCAGTTACGGACGTAGCAATCAGCCCCAGAATTTT. Translated: CASSYGRSNQPQNF.

The gene calls are TRBV11-2 and TRBJ2-1; TRBD2 aligns across 7 bases. The CDR3 runs to 14 residues. The V segment lost 6 bases and the J segment 6 bases; nucleotides outside the gene matches: 8. Germline V gives CDR1 SGHAT, CDR2 FQNNGV. CDR3 in amino acids: CASRWGGRSNEQFF. The CDR3 nucleotides are TGTGCCAGCAGATGGGGGGGACGGAGCAATGAGCAGTTCTTC.

The J gene is TRBJ1-1, the V gene TRBV4-1; TRBD1 might be the D (6 bases). The V gene lost 6 bases and the J gene lost 4 bases, with 15 bases spanning the gap. Germline-derived CDR1 and CDR2 are MGHRA and YSYEKL. This CDR3 has 14 residues. This CDR3 reads CASSYRVRGTEAFF. CDR3 sequence (DNA): TGCGCCAGCAGTTACAGGGTTCGTGGCACTGAAGCTTTCTTT.

As to this clonotype: Without the conserved terminal phenylalanine or tryptophan, this CDR3 likely stems from a read error. The rearrangement uses TRBV6-2 or TRBV6-3 and TRBJ2-7, with a weak D call TRBD2 (6 bases). The V gene's germline CDR1 is MNHEY and CDR2 SVGEGT. Trimming left V 2 bases short and J 6 bases short, with 26 bases between. This CDR3 comprises 18 residues. The CDR3 protein is CASSYGRMDTFLLAEQYI. As DNA, the CDR3 is TGTGCCAGCAGTTACGGGAGGATGGACACTTTTCTCCTGGCCGAGCAGTACATC.

Comments on this clonotype: A much larger clonotype is one base distant, so this may be a read error. This chain joins TRBV20-1 and TRBJ2-1; TRBD1 matches 9 bases. The germline V gene has CDR1 DFQATT and CDR2 SNEGSKA (reference sequence). The CDR3 totals 13 residues. The DNA of the CDR3 is TGCAGTGCTGAACTGGACAGGGGCTATGAGCAGCTCTTC. Translating it yields CSAELDRGYEQLF.

The genes are TRBV11-2 and TRBJ2-2, with a tentative D call TRBD1 (5 bases). The CDR3 totals 16 residues. The V end lost 1 base, the J end lost 5 bases, and 14 bases lay between the germline ends. Per germline, CDR1 SGHAT and CDR2 FQNNGV. The CDR3 sequence is CASSLGLGVRTGELFF. The CDR3 bases are TGTGCCAGCAGCTTAGGTTTAGGGGTCCGGACCGGGGAGCTGTTTTTT.

The DNA for the CDR3 is TGTGCCAGCAGTTTATCATTTCTGGGCCAATCCTACGAGCAGTACTTC. Translation gives CASSLSFLGQSYEQYF. The V call is TRBV27, the J call TRBJ2-7; D not certain. The CDR3 runs 16 residues. The germline V gene has CDR1 MNHEY and CDR2 SMNVEV (reference sequence). The V end was cut by 0 bases, the J end by 1 base, with 13 bases between.

The J gene is TRBJ2-7, the V gene TRBV28; the match to TRBD2 covers 14 bases. Trimming removed 5 bases from V and 5 bases from J; junction bases left unmatched: 8. The CDR3 spans 16 residues. The V gene's germline CDR1 is MDHEN and CDR2 SYDVKM. The CDR3 sequence is CASSPGTSGSLDEQYF. The CDR3 DNA sequence: TGTGCCAGCAGTCCCGGGACTAGCGGGAGTCTGGACGAGCAGTACTTC.

This clonotype came up a few times. V and J are TRBV6-1 and TRBJ2-3; 9 nucleotides align to TRBD2. Unmatched junction bases numbered 15, after V lost 7 bases and J lost 7 bases. Germline V gene data show CDR1 as MNHNS and CDR2 as SASEGT. This CDR3 comprises 16 residues. CDR3 sequence reads: CASKGLAGAELYTQYF. The CDR3 DNA follows: TGTGCCAGCAAAGGTTTAGCGGGGGCAGAGTTATATACGCAGTATTTT.

The genes are TRBV20-1 and TRBJ2-7; D may correspond to TRBD1 or TRBD2 (7 bases each). The length of the CDR3 is 14 residues. Trimming removed 4 bases from V and 7 bases from J, with 20 bases in between. Per the germline V gene, CDR1 is DFQATT and CDR2 is SNEGSKA (reference sequence). The CDR3: CSATRDSEGGEQYF. The DNA of the CDR3 is TGCAGTGCTACCCGGGACAGCGAGGGAGGGGAGCAGTACTTC.

This clonotype was detected many times. The chain uses TRBV20-1 and TRBJ1-5; TRBD1 might be the D (5 bases). Germline CDR1 DFQATT, CDR2 SNEGSKA (reference sequence). V was clipped by 5 bases and J by 0 bases, with 17 bases between them. The CDR3 has 16 residues. CDR3 loop: CSAEGGTEYSNQPQHF. The CDR3 DNA sequence: TGCAGTGCTGAGGGAGGGACCGAATATAGCAATCAGCCCCAGCATTTT.

There are a few counts of this clonotype. The chain links TRBV27 to TRBJ2-2; D remains unclear. Trimming removed 2 bases at V and 5 bases at J, with 15 bases between. Germline CDR1 MNHEY, CDR2 SMNVEV (reference sequence). This CDR3 is 16 amino acids long. CDR3 sequence reads: CASSLAVGESTGELFF. The CDR3 nucleotides read TGTGCCAGCAGTTTAGCCGTTGGTGAAAGTACCGGGGAGCTGTTTTTT.

This clonotype occurred many times. The J gene is TRBJ1-1, the V gene TRBV20-1; perhaps TRBD1 as D (6 bases). CDR1 DFQATT and CDR2 SNEGSKA come from the germline V gene (reference sequence). The CDR3 is 13 amino acids. V was shortened by 6 bases and J by 0 bases, with 11 bases between the two germline ends. CDR3 in DNA: TGCAGTGCCAAGGGGGTTTTGAACACTGAAGCTTTCTTT. It yields the protein CSAKGVLNTEAFF.

The V gene is TRBV12-3 or TRBV12-4, the J gene TRBJ2-5; D gene uncertain. This CDR3 comprises 14 residues. The V end lost 8 bases, the J end lost 5 bases, and 18 bases lay between the germline ends. The CDR3 here is CASGLSGGLETQYF. As DNA, the CDR3 is TGTGCCAGCGGGCTTTCCGGCGGCCTGGAGACCCAGTACTTC.

This clonotype has a count of ten or more. This chain uses TRBV12-3 or TRBV12-4 with TRBJ2-6, with D hard to call. This CDR3 region has 14 residues. V was shortened by 5 bases and J by 2 bases, with 7 bases between the two germline ends. The CDR3 coding sequence is TGTGCCAGCAGTCAGTCTACTGGGGCCAACGTCCTGACTTTC. Protein sequence: CASSQSTGANVLTF.

A few counts support this clonotype. The J gene is TRBJ2-7, the V gene TRBV2, with TRBD1 matching over 7 bases. The CDR3 has 14 amino acids. Germline assignment: CDR1 SNHLY and CDR2 FYNNEI. V lost 10 bases to trimming and J lost 1 base; unmatched junction nucleotides: 10. The CDR3 is CATKNRDRSYEQYF. The CDR3 nucleotides are TGTGCCACTAAAAACCGGGACAGATCCTACGAGCAGTACTTC.

Ten or more counts support this clonotype. The chain has TRBV7-2 and TRBJ2-1; either TRBD1 or TRBD2 may supply D (5 bases each). Trimming shortened V by 10 bases and J by 3 bases, and 19 bases separated the two germline ends. The germline gives CDR1 SGHTA, CDR2 FQGNSA. The CDR3 runs 15 residues. The CDR3 DNA reads as TGTGCCATCCGGCGGGCAGGGTGGGACTACAATGAGCAGTTCTTC. Residues: CAIRRAGWDYNEQFF.

The V and J genes are TRBV6-5 and TRBJ1-1; no clear D gene. The CDR3 has 13 amino acids. V was clipped by 1 base and J by 1 base, with 4 bases between them. Germline V gives CDR1 MNHEY, CDR2 SVGAGI. Here the CDR3 DNA reads TGTGCCAGCAGTTACTACAAGAACACTGAAGCTTTCTTT. This encodes CASSYYKNTEAFF.

This clonotype turned up a few times. This chain uses TRBV2 with TRBJ1-1; no reliable D call. Germline loops: CDR1 SNHLY, CDR2 FYNNEI. There are 14 residues in the CDR3. Trimming pared 1 base from V and 1 base from J, leaving 7 bases between. This CDR3 reads CASSEVSENTEAFF. The CDR3 DNA reads as TGTGCCAGCAGTGAAGTTTCTGAGAACACTGAAGCTTTCTTT.

The chain uses TRBV15 and TRBJ2-5, with 9 bases matching TRBD2. The V segment lost 4 bases and the J segment 1 base; nucleotides outside the gene matches: 7. Germline V gene data show CDR1 as LNHNV and CDR2 as YYDKDF (reference sequence). The CDR3 consists of 16 residues. DNA for the CDR3: TGTGCCACCAGCAAAGGCGGACTAGCGACCCAAGAGACCCAGTACTTC. Its protein product is CATSKGGLATQETQYF.

This clonotype appeared many times. The CDR3 sequence: CASSGLAGAYNEQFF. The CDR3 DNA is TGTGCCAGCAGCGGCCTAGCGGGAGCCTACAATGAGCAGTTCTTC. The gene calls are TRBV5-6 and TRBJ2-1; TRBD2 matches 10 bases. CDR1 SGHDT and CDR2 YYEEEE come from the germline V gene. The CDR3 length is 15 residues. V was pared by 4 bases and J by 2 bases, with 3 bases of the junction left unmatched.